This T cell receptor beta chain was captured in a study of blood T cell repertoires in COVID-19 (dated by TCRdb to between 2020 and 2021). At the level of the whole study: Samples covering the acute and convalescent phases of COVID-19 were provided by collaborators in the United States, Italy and Spain. The prospective study material was composed of cDNA or gDNA derived from T cells, B-cell-depleted T cells, or PBMCs. Subjects who had been exposed to COVID-19, were actively infected with it, or had recovered from it provided the deeply sampled blood TCRbeta repertoires that made up the dataset. The repertoires were released in a freely available public database meant as a resource for research on the immune response to SARS-CoV-2. The samples were drawn from the first 160 participants of the ongoing ImmuneRACE study and from some 1,300 subjects provided by 6 global collaborators. The sample metadata nearly always contained a de-identified subject ID, COVID-19 status, age in years and sex. Where HLA class I and class II types were available, the types were taken from metadata supplied by the sample provider, not from assay-based typing.

The investigation overall reported the following: How much clinical and demographic metadata was included differed by source and by participant, and the metadata was provided uncurated.

TCRbeta CDR3 regions were amplified from genomic DNA using the immunoSEQ Assay, a bias-controlled multiplex PCR. The original methods were these. The number of nucleated cells in each sample was estimated from the amplification of reference gene primers within the assay. Sequence reads were collapsed and filtered to measure the absolute abundance of every unique TCRbeta CDR3 rearrangement. For each sample, productive Simpson clonality was calculated as the square root of Simpson's diversity index over productive rearrangements. The table was pulled from immuneACCESS by TCRdb, which kept in-frame rearrangements only. Such tables lose some clones; where checked, under half of the loss comes from unresolved V genes, and the rest has no known cause. V and J calls and clone size come straight from that table; D and trimming were deduced from the DNA. The sample table holds more than 55,000 clones, of which less than 85% were seen once. The top ten clonotypes cover around 13% of the sample.

In the case of this clone: Its antigen is unknown. Base qualities are not recorded, but no much larger clone differs from it by a single base.

V is clipped by 4 bases and J by 5 bases, and the sequence between their germline boundaries is 23 bases long. Including cysteine and phenylalanine, the CDR3 has 17 amino acids. Of the read, only the CDR3 DNA is kept; its 51 bases are in frame from base 1. CDR1 and CDR2 are read off the germline V gene (reference sequence) as LNHNV and YYDKDF. Collaborating institutions collected whole blood in K2EDTA tubes following their own protocols. For TCRbeta analysis, collaborators shipped samples as frozen whole blood, isolated PBMCs, or DNA extracted from either of those sample types. The sequence derives from a woman in her sixties or seventies with acute or convalescent COVID-19. Recombination joined TRBV15 with TRBJ1-2; a tentative D match to TRBD1 spans 5 bases. Sequenced: peripheral blood. The CDR3 sequence is CATSTRGTGRLWYGYTF. The DNA is TGTGCCACCAGCACCCGCGGGACGGGGCGTCTGTGGTATGGCTACACCTTC.